The clone carrying this TCR beta chain has a single count. Its specificity is unknown. This entry comes from a study of T-cell reconstitution after alpha-beta-depleted transplantation in children. Whole-study findings and limits: Once a year had passed after transplant, T-cell counts and diversity came mostly from newly produced T cells. Day-60 TCRbeta diversity that was high in some patients was derived from surviving recipient T cells and thymic progenitors. By about two months after transplant, alpha-beta T cells reportedly arose from several hundred graft clones that had expanded.

TCRbeta library preparation incorporated unique molecular identifiers. TCRdb itself ran the PCR reads through MiXCR, one entry per CDR3 protein. The repertoire holds about a million distinct CDR3 sequences, with about 30% as singletons. The sample was PBMCs, mostly from graft donor cells, taken 360 days after TCRalphabeta/CD19-depleted stem cell transplant. The clonotype comes from a boy younger than two who had a stem cell transplant for SCID, so the T cells may come from the graft donor.

The chain's CDR3 is CSAVAGGGNTEAFF. The CDR3 coding sequence is TGCAGCGCCGTTGCGGGGGGAGGGAACACTGAAGCTTTCTTT. V and J are TRBV29-1 and TRBJ1-1; D is perhaps TRBD1 (5 bases). Looked up from germline, CDR1 is SQVTM and CDR2 is ANQGSEA. Trimming removed 7 bases at V and 1 base at J, with 16 bases between. The CDR3 covers 14 residues.